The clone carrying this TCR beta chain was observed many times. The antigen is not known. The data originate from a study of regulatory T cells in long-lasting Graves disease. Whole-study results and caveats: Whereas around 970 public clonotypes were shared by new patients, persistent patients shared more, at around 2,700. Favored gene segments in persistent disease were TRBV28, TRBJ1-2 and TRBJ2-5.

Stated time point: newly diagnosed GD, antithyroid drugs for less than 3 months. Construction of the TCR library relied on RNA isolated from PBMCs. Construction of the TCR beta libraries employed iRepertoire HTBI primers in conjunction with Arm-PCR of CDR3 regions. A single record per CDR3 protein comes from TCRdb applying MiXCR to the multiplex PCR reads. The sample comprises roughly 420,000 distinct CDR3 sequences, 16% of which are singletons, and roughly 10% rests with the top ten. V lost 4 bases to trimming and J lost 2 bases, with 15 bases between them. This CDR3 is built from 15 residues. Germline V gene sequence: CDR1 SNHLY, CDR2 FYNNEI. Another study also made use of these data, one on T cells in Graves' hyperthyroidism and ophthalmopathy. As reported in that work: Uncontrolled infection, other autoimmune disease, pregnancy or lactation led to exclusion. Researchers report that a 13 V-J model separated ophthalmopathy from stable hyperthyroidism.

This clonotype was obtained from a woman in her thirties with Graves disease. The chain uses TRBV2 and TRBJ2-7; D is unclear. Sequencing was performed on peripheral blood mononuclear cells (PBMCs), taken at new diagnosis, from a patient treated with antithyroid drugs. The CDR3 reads CASSAPHSRTYEQYF. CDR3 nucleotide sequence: TGTGCCAGCAGTGCACCCCACAGCCGGACCTACGAGCAGTACTTC.